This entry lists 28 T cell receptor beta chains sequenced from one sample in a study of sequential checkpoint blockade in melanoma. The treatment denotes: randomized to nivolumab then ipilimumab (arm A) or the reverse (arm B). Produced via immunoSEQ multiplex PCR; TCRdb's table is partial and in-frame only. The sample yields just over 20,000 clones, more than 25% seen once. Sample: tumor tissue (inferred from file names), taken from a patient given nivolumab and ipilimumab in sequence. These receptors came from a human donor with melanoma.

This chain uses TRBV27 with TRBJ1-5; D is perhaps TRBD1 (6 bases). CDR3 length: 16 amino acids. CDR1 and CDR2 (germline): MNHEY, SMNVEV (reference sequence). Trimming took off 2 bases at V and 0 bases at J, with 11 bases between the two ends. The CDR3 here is CASSLTRGHSNQPQHF. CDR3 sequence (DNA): TGTGCCAGCAGTTTAACCAGGGGCCATAGCAATCAGCCCCAGCATTTT.

The CDR3 nucleotides read TGCGCCAGCAGTCAATCGGCACAGGGGGCTTACTTCCAAGAGACCCAGTACTTC. Its protein product is CASSQSAQGAYFQETQYF. The rearrangement uses TRBV23-1 and TRBJ2-5; 9 positions match TRBD1. TRBV23-1 is recorded as an ORF, its role being uncertain. CDR3 size: 18 residues. V gave up 0 bases and J gave up 1 base; unmatched junction bases: 9.

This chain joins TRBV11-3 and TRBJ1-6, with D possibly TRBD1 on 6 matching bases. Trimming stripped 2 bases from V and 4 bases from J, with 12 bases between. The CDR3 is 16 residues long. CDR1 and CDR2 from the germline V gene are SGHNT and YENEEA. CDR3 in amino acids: CASSLNQGTYNSPLHF. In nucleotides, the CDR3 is TGTGCCAGCAGCTTAAACCAGGGGACTTATAATTCACCCCTCCACTTT.

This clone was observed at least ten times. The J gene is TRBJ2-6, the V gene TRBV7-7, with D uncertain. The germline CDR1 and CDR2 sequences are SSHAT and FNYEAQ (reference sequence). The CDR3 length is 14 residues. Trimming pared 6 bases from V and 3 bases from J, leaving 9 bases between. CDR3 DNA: TGTGCCAGCAGTTACGTTAGTGGGGCCAACGTCCTGACTTTC. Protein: CASSYVSGANVLTF. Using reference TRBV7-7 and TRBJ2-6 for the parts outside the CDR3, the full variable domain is GAGVSQSPRYKVTKRGQDVTLRCDPISSHATLYWYQQALGQGPEFLTYFNYEAQPDKSGLPSDRFSAERPEGSISTLTIQRTEQRDSAMYRCASSYVSGANVLTFGAGSRLTVL.

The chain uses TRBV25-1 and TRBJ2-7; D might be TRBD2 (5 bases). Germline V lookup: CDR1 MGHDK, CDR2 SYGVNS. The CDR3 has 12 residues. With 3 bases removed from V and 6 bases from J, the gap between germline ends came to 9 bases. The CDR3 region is CASSEGAIEQYF. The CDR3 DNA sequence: TGTGCCAGCAGTGAGGGAGCCATCGAGCAGTACTTC.

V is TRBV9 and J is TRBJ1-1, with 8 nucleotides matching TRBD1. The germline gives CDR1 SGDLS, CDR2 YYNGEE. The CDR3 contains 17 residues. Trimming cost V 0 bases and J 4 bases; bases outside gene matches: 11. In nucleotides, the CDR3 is TGTGCCAGCAGCGTAGCGACCGGACAGGGTGGGGGCACTGAAGCTTTCTTT. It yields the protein CASSVATGQGGGTEAFF.

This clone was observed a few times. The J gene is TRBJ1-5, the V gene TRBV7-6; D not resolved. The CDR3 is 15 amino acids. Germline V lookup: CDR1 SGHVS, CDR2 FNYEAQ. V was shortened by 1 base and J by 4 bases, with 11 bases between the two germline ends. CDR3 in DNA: TGTGCCAGCAGCTTAGACGGCAGTTTAAATCAGCCCCAGCATTTT. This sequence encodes CASSLDGSLNQPQHF.

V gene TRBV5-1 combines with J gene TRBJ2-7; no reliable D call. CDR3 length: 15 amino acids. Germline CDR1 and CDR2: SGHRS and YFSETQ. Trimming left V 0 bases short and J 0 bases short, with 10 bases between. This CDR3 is CASSLVASTSYEQYF. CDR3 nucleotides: TGCGCCAGCAGCTTGGTTGCCTCAACCTCCTACGAGCAGTACTTC.

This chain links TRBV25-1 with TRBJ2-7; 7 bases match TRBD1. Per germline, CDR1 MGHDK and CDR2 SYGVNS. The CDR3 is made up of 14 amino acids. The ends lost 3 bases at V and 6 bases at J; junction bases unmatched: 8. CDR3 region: CASSDRQGPVEQYF. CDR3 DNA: TGTGCCAGCAGTGATAGACAGGGTCCGGTCGAGCAGTACTTC.

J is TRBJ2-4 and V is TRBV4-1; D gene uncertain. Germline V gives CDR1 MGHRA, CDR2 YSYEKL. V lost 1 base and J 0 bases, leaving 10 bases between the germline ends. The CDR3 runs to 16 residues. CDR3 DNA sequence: TGCGCCAGCAGCCAAGTCCCGCTAATAGCCAAAAACATTCAGTACTTC. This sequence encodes CASSQVPLIAKNIQYF.

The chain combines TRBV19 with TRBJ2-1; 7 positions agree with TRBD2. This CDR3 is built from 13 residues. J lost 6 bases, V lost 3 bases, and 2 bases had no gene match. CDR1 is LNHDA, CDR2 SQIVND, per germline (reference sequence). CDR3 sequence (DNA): TGTGCCAGTAGTATCAGACTAGCCAATGAGCAGTTCTTC. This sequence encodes CASSIRLANEQFF. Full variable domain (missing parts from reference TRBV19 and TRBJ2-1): DGGITQSPKYLFRKEGQNVTLSCEQNLNHDAMYWYRQDPGQGLRLIYYSQIVNDFQKGDIAEGYSVSREKKESFPLTVTSAQKNPTAFYLCASSIRLANEQFFGPGTRLTVL.

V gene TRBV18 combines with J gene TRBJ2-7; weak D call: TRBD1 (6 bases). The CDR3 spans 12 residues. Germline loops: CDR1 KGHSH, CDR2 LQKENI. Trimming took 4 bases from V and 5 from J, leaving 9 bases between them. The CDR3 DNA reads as TGTGCCAGCTCACTCACAGGGAACGAGCAGTACTTC. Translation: CASSLTGNEQYF. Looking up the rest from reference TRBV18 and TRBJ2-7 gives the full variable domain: NAGVMQNPRHLVRRRGQEARLRCSPMKGHSHVYWYRQLPEEGLKFMVYLQKENIIDESGMPKERFSAEFPKEGPSILRIQQVVRGDSAAYFCASSLTGNEQYFGPGTRLTVT.

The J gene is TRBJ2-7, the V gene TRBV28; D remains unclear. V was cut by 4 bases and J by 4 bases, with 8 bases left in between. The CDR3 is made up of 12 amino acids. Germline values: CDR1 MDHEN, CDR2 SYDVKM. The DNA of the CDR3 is TGTGCCAGCAGTTCCTTTCTTTACGAGCAGTACTTC. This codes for CASSSFLYEQYF.

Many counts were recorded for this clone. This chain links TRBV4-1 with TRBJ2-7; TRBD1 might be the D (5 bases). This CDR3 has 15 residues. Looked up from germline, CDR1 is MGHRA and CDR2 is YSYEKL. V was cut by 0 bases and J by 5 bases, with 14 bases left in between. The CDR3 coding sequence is TGCGCCAGCAGCCAAGACCATGGACGGACAAACGAGCAGTACTTC. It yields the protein CASSQDHGRTNEQYF.

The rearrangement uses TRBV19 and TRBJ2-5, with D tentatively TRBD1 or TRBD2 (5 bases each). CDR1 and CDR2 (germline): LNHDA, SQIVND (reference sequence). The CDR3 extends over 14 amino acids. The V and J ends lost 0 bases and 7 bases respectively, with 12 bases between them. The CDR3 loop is CASSIETGTGTQYF. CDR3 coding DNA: TGTGCCAGTAGTATAGAAACCGGGACGGGGACCCAGTACTTC.

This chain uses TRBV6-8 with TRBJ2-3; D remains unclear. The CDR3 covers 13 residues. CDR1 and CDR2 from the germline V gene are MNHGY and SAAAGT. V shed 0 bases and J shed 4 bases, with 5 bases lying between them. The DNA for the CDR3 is TGTGCCAGCAGTTACTCTAGGCCAGATACGCAGTATTTT. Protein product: CASSYSRPDTQYF.

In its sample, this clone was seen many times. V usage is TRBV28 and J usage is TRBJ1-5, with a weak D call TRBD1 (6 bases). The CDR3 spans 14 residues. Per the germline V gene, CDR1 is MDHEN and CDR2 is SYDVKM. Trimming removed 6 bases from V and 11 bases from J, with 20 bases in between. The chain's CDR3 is CASRGWGAYEAQHF. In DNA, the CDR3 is TGTGCCAGCAGAGGGTGGGGGGCTTATGAGGCCCAGCATTTT.

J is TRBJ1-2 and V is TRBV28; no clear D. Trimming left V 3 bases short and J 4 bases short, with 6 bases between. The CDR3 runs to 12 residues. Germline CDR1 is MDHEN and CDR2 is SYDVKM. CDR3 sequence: CASSFLTYGYTF. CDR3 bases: TGTGCCAGCAGTTTCCTGACCTATGGCTACACCTTC.

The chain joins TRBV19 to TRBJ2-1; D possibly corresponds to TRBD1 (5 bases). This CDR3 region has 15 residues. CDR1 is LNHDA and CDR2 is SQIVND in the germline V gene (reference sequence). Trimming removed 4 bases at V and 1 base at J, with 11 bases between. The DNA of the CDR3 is TGTGCCAGTAGTAAACAGGTGGGATCCTACAATGAGCAGTTCTTC. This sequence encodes CASSKQVGSYNEQFF.

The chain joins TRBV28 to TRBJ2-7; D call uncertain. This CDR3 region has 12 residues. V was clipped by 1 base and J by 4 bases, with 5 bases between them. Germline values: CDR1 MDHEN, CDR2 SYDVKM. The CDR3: CASSLSEYEQYF. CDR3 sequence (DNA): TGTGCCAGCAGTTTATCGGAATACGAGCAGTACTTC.

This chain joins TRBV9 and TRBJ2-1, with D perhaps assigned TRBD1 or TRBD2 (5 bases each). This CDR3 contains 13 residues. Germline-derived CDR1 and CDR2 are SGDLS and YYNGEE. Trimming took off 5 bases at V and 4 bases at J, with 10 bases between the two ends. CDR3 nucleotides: TGTGCCAGCAGGGGGGATATATACAATGAGCAGTTCTTC. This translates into CASRGDIYNEQFF.

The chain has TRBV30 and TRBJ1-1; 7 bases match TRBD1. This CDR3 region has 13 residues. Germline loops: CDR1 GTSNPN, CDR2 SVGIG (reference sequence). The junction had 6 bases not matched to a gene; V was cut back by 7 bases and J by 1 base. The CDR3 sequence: CAYKGAENTEAFF. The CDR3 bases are TGTGCCTACAAGGGGGCCGAGAACACTGAAGCTTTCTTT. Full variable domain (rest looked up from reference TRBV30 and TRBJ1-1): SQTIHQWPATLVQPVGSPLSLECTVEGTSNPNLYWYRQAAGRGLQLLFYSVGIGQISSEVPQNLSASRPQDRQFILSSKKLLLSDSGFYLCAYKGAENTEAFFGQGTRLTVV.

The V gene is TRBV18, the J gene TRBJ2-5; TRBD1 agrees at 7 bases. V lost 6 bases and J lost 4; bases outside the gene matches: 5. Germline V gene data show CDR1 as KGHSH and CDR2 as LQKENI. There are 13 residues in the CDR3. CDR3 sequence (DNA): TGTGCCAGCTCCCGCGACAGGGTAGAGACCCAGTACTTC. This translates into CASSRDRVETQYF.

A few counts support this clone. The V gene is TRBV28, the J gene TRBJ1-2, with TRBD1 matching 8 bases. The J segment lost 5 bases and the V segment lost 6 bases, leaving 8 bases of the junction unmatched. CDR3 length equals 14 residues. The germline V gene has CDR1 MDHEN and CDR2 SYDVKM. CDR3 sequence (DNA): TGTGCCAGCAGGACTCCCGGGACAGGATATGGCTACACCTTC. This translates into CASRTPGTGYGYTF.

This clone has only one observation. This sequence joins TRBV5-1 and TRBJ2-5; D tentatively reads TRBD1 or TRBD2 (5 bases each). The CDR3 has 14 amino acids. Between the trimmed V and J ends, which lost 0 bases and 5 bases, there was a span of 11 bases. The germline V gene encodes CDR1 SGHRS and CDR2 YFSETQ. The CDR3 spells CASSLGGDRETQYF. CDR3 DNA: TGCGCCAGCAGCTTGGGAGGGGATCGTGAGACCCAGTACTTC.

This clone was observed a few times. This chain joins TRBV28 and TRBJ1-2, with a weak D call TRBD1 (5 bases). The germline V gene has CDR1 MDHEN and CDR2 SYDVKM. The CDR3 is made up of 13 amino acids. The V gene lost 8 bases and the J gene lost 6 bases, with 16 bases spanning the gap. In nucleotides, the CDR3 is TGTGCCAGCGGCCCCCAGGCCAGGGATGGCTACACCTTC. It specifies CASGPQARDGYTF.

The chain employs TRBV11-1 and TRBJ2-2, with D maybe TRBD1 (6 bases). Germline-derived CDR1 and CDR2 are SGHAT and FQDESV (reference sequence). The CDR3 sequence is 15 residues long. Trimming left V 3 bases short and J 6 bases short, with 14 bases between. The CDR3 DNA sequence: TGTGCCAGCAGCTTGAATCCACAGGGTTCCGGGGAGCTGTTTTTT. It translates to CASSLNPQGSGELFF.

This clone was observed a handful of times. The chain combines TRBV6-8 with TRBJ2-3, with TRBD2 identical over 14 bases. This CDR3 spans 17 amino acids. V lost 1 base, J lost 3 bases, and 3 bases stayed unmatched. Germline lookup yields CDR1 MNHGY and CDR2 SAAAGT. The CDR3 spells CASSYLGLAGATDTQYF. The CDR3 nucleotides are TGTGCCAGCAGTTACTTGGGACTAGCGGGAGCAACAGATACGCAGTATTTT.